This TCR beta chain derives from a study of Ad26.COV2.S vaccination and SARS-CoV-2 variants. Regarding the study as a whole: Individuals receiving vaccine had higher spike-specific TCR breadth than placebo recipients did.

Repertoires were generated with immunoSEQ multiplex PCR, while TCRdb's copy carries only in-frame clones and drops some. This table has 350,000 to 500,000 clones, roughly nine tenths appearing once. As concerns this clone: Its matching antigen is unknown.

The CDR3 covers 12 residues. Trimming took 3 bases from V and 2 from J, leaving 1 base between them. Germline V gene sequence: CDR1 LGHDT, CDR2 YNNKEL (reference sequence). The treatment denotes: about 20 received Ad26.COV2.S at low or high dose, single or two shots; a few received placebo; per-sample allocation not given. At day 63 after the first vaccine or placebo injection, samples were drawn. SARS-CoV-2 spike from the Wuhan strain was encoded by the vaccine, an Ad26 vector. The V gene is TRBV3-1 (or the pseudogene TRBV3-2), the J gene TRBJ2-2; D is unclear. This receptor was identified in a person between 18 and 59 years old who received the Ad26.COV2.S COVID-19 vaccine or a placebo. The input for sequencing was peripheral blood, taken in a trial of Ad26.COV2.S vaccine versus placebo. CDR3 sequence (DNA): TGTGCCAGCAGCCACAACACCGGGGAGCTGTTTTTT. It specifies CASSHNTGELFF.